This TCR beta chain was observed in a study of blood T cell repertoires in COVID-19. Study in general: T cells, B-cell-depleted T cells, or PBMCs provided the cDNA or gDNA that served as material.

Authors' processing steps: The authors estimated nucleated cell counts from reference gene primer amplification. TCRdb's table, derived via immunoSEQ multiplex PCR, lists solely in-frame clones and lacks some. That table furnishes V, J and clone size, whereas the DNA furnished D and trimming. The table shows over 350,000 clones, with around nine tenths occurring only once. The germline V and J ends were trimmed by 6 bases and 14 bases, with 14 bases remaining between them. This CDR3 spans 12 amino acids. Germline V gives CDR1 SGHAT, CDR2 FQNNGV. Participant-reported clinical history was the basis for cohort assignment.

The material sequenced was PBMCs or T cells enriched from blood (not recorded which). The receptor comes from a woman aged 45-65 years who had recovered from COVID-19. The rearrangement joins TRBV11-2 to TRBJ1-6; D is uncertain. CDR3: CASSNPPEALHF. The CDR3 region has the DNA TGTGCCAGCAGTAATCCCCCGGAGGCCCTCCACTTT.